This T cell receptor (beta chain) was captured by sequencing in a study of cytomegalovirus exposure and HLA in healthy donors. Study-level results: It was assumed in the presence/absence analyses that sequencing depth was roughly uniform across donors. Later analysis reportedly placed an Asian-associated ancestry cluster below the roughly 690-donor mean in N-insertions.

Primers for the PCR totalled 60 Vbeta and 13 Jbeta. Clones were read by immunoSEQ multiplex PCR, and TCRdb kept only the in-frame ones, dropping some. This sample has around 77,000 clones; approximately 80% occur once, and the top ten carry 3% to 4%. As to this clone: The antigen remains undetermined.

There are 15 residues in the CDR3. Germline CDR1 is MGHDK and CDR2 is SYGVNS. V lost 4 bases to trimming and J lost 1 base; unmatched junction nucleotides: 4. This TCR was recovered from a man between 40 and 49 years old in good health and CMV-seronegative. Material: PBMCs. J is TRBJ2-3 and V is TRBV25-1; 8 bases are a match to TRBD1. This CDR3 reads CASSADRGGTDTQYF. CDR3 in DNA: TGTGCCAGCAGTGCTGACAGGGGCGGCACAGATACGCAGTATTTT. The entire variable domain, with the rest obtained from reference TRBV25-1 and TRBJ2-3, is as follows: EADIYQTPRYLVIGTGKKITLECSQTMGHDKMYWYQQDPGMELHLIHYSYGVNSTEKGDLSSESTVSRIRTEHFPLTLESARPSHTSQYLCASSADRGGTDTQYFGPGTRLTVL.